The 17 T cell receptor beta chains in this list originate from one sample, sequenced in a study of CD8 T cells in Susac syndrome. RNA amounts of about 0.5 to 1 ug underwent reverse transcription with random hexamers. TCRdb redid the calling of the immunoSEQ multiplex PCR reads with MiXCR, one entry per CDR3 protein. The profile covers a few hundred thousand distinct CDR3 sequences, with about 90% appearing a single time and 0.065% taken by the ten largest. Input material: CD4+ T cells from PBMCs. The receptors here all came from a human donor with multiple sclerosis.

V is TRBV29-1 and J is TRBJ1-1; no clear D. This CDR3 region has 14 residues. Per the germline V gene, CDR1 is SQVTM and CDR2 is ANQGSEA. V shed 6 bases and J shed 4 bases, with 18 bases lying between them. CDR3 loop: CSVLRTERGTEAFF. CDR3 nucleotides: TGCAGCGTCCTAAGGACCGAACGGGGCACTGAAGCTTTCTTT.

This clonotype was seen only once. The chain couples TRBV5-1 to TRBJ1-1; tentatively, D is TRBD1 (5 bases). The CDR3 length is 13 residues. Germline assignment: CDR1 SGHRS and CDR2 YFSETQ. Trimming took 0 bases from V and 7 from J, leaving 10 bases between them. Here the CDR3 reads CASSLEGQIEAFF. Written as DNA, the CDR3 is TGCGCCAGCAGCTTGGAGGGGCAAATTGAAGCTTTCTTT.

The chain combines TRBV10-2 with TRBJ1-1; D is ambiguous. The CDR3 extends over 13 amino acids. Germline lookup yields CDR1 WSHSY and CDR2 SAAADI. V was clipped by 6 bases and J by 4 bases, with 12 bases between them. This CDR3 is CASRREGITEAFF. The CDR3 coding sequence is TGCGCCAGCAGAAGGGAGGGAATCACTGAAGCTTTCTTT.

J is TRBJ2-5 and V is TRBV5-1, with 7 bases fitting TRBD2. The length of the CDR3 is 15 residues. The J segment lost 5 bases and the V segment lost 0 bases, leaving 7 bases of the junction unmatched. Germline CDR1 reads SGHRS; CDR2 reads YFSETQ. Written as DNA, the CDR3 is TGCGCCAGCAGCTTGGCGGGAGGCTTCAGCGAGACCCAGTACTTC. Its protein product is CASSLAGGFSETQYF. The variable domain in full, with the rest retrieved from reference TRBV5-1 and TRBJ2-5, is KAGVTQTPRYLIKTRGQQVTLSCSPISGHRSVSWYQQTPGQGLQFLFEYFSETQRNKGNFPGRFSGRQFSNSRSEMNVSTLELGDSALYLCASSLAGGFSETQYFGPGTRLLVL.

The CDR3 sequence is CAWKPGDEKLFF. The CDR3 DNA is TGTGCCTGGAAACCTGGTGATGAAAAACTGTTTTTT. The chain has TRBV30 and TRBJ1-4; D not certain. This CDR3 region has 12 residues. Deletions cut 4 bases from V and 6 bases from J, with 9 bases between. Per the germline V gene, CDR1 is GTSNPN and CDR2 is SVGIG (reference sequence).

The V call is TRBV2, the J call TRBJ1-1; weak D call: TRBD1 (5 bases). Trimming removed 10 bases from V and 7 bases from J, with 7 bases in between. This CDR3 spans 9 amino acids. Germline CDR1 SNHLY, CDR2 FYNNEI. This chain's CDR3 is CANDSEAFF. CDR3 coding DNA: TGTGCCAACGACAGTGAAGCTTTCTTT.

This clonotype has more than one count but fewer than ten. An end of the junction does not agree with germline; a read error may underlie this. The V gene is TRBV7-7, the J gene TRBJ2-5; 8 nucleotides match TRBD1. Germline CDR1 reads SSHAT; CDR2 reads FNYEAQ (reference sequence). This CDR3 has 15 residues. DNA of the CDR3: TGTGCTAGCAGCTTAGGGGGGACAGGACAAGAGACCCAGTACTTC. It translates to CASSLGGTGQETQYF.

This chain joins TRBV6-2 or TRBV6-3 and TRBJ2-7, with 10 nucleotides matching TRBD1. After removal of 4 bases from V and 2 bases from J, the junction contained 23 bases not matched to a gene. Germline CDR1 and CDR2: MNHEY and SVGEGT. CDR3 size: 21 residues. CDR3: CASSSGLTTGTGAPAAYEQYF. The CDR3 bases are TGTGCCAGCAGTTCTGGCTTAACGACCGGGACAGGGGCCCCCGCAGCCTACGAGCAGTACTTC.

A few counts support this clonotype. J is TRBJ2-7 and V is TRBV18, with unresolved D. The ends were cut back, 4 bases at V and 5 bases at J, with 6 bases in the middle. This CDR3 comprises 11 residues. Looked up from germline, CDR1 is KGHSH and CDR2 is LQKENI. DNA of the CDR3: TGTGCCAGCTCACTCCGAGACGAGCAGTACTTC. Translation: CASSLRDEQYF.

This sequence joins TRBV5-1 and TRBJ2-3; D may be TRBD2 (5 bases). The CDR3 contains 15 residues. Looked up from germline, CDR1 is SGHRS and CDR2 is YFSETQ. The V gene lost 1 base and the J gene lost 4 bases, with 13 bases spanning the gap. The DNA of the CDR3 is TGCGCCAGCAGCTTGACCAGCGGAGACGCAGATACGCAGTATTTT. Translated: CASSLTSGDADTQYF.

The chain combines TRBV29-1 with TRBJ1-2; D unclear. The V end was cut by 1 base, the J end by 2 bases, with 5 bases between. There are 12 residues in the CDR3. Germline V gene sequence: CDR1 SQVTM, CDR2 ANQGSEA. The CDR3 spells CSVEVWNYGYTF. The DNA of the CDR3 is TGCAGCGTTGAAGTATGGAACTATGGCTACACCTTC.

This chain joins TRBV12-3 or TRBV12-4 and TRBJ2-1, with 12 bases lining up with TRBD2. This CDR3 is 15 amino acids long. V trimming: 6 bases; J trimming: 4 bases; junction bases outside the gene matches: 4. This CDR3 is CASSPTSGGYNEQFF. CDR3 bases: TGTGCCAGCAGCCCGACTAGCGGGGGTTACAATGAGCAGTTCTTC.

This sequence joins TRBV19 and TRBJ1-2, with D possibly being TRBD1 (5 bases). The CDR3 has 15 residues. Trimming took off 4 bases at V and 6 bases at J, with 18 bases between the two ends. Germline V CDR1 and CDR2: LNHDA, SQIVND (reference sequence). This CDR3 is CASSKGTGGEHGYTF. CDR3 sequence (DNA): TGTGCCAGTAGTAAGGGGACGGGAGGTGAACATGGCTACACCTTC.

This clonotype was seen a single time. The chain links TRBV7-2 to TRBJ2-5; TRBD1 agrees at 10 bases. The CDR3 runs to 14 residues. Looked up from germline, CDR1 is SGHTA and CDR2 is FQGNSA. V shed 3 bases and J 5 bases; nucleotides not matched to a gene: 3. CDR3 in DNA: TGTGCCAGCAGCTTGACAGGGGGCGAGGAGACCCAGTACTTC. Protein sequence: CASSLTGGEETQYF.

This rearrangement joins TRBV15 to TRBJ2-7, with D perhaps TRBD2 (6 bases). CDR3 size: 16 residues. CDR1 and CDR2 (germline): LNHNV, YYDKDF (reference sequence). V lost 4 bases and J lost 0, with 16 bases in between. CDR3 amino acids: CATSTESAGRSYEQYF. The CDR3 DNA follows: TGTGCCACCAGCACCGAGAGTGCGGGACGCTCCTACGAGCAGTACTTC. Looking up the rest from reference TRBV15 and TRBJ2-7 gives the full variable domain: DAMVIQNPRYQVTQFGKPVTLSCSQTLNHNVMYWYQQKSSQAPKLLFHYYDKDFNNEADTPDNFQSRRPNTSFCFLDIRSPGLGDTAMYLCATSTESAGRSYEQYFGPGTRLTVT.

The chain is built from TRBV5-1 and TRBJ2-1; D ambiguous. The V gene lost 5 bases and the J gene lost 0 bases, with 15 bases spanning the gap. CDR1 and CDR2 (germline): SGHRS, YFSETQ. This CDR3 spans 16 amino acids. The CDR3 region has the DNA TGCGCCAGCAGTTTTAATGTTGGGGTCTCCTACAATGAGCAGTTCTTC. Translation gives CASSFNVGVSYNEQFF.

The chain links TRBV20-1 to TRBJ1-1, with D perhaps TRBD1 (6 bases). V lost 3 bases to trimming and J lost 1 base, with 12 bases between them. The CDR3 contains 14 residues. Per the germline V gene, CDR1 is DFQATT and CDR2 is SNEGSKA (reference sequence). The CDR3 spells CSARAGHRNTEAFF. The CDR3 DNA reads TGCAGTGCTAGGGCGGGACACAGGAACACTGAAGCTTTCTTT.